This T cell receptor beta chain is from a study of lung T cells in sarcoidosis with Löfgren's syndrome (dated by TCRdb to the late 2010s). For the wider study: Sarcoidosis was characterized as a granulomatous disease that mainly affects the lungs and features an accumulation of CD4+ T cells in bronchoalveolar lavage fluid. The repertoire analyses were focused on Lofgren's syndrome patients. What the research found in general, with its limitations: Sharing of TRAV12-1 and TRBV2 CDR3 motifs among multiple Lofgren's syndrome patients was reported, suggesting public CD4+ TCR repertoires. Compared with control subjects, Lofgren's syndrome patients were reported to have TRAV12-1 and TRBV2 as the most expanded V gene segments. In alphabeta pairing analysis, TRAV12-1 preferentially paired with TRBV2, and these paired TCRs showed CDR3 homology. Recognition of a sarcoidosis-associated antigen was only suggested; the antigen itself remained putative and unidentified.

CDR1 SGHDT and CDR2 YYEEEE were looked up in the germline V gene. V loses 1 base, J loses 0 bases, and the germline ends lie 8 bases apart. Taken from cysteine to phenylalanine, the CDR3 has 15 residues. Only the CDR3 region is kept as DNA, spanning 45 bases read in frame from base 1. Note on this clonotype: This clone's antigen is unknown. The sample holds no much larger clone one base away, and base qualities are not on file.

Instrument used: Illumina MiSeq. TCRdb took the public reads, trimmed them with fastp at Q25, ran MiXCR for clone calling and kept in-frame beta chains. Every CDR3 protein is listed once, alongside the most common genes and DNA of its rows. The sample records tens of thousands of distinct CDR3 sequences, 21% of which are singletons. The top ten clones comprise less than 2.5% of the sample. Source material: CD4+ T cells from PBMCs. The chain joins TRBV5-6 to TRBJ1-3; the D gene cannot be named for sure. This TCR was sampled from a human donor with sarcoidosis (Löfgren's syndrome or another form), or a control subject (not recorded which). CDR3 loop: CASSLSGDSGNTIYF. Read as DNA, the sequence is TGTGCCAGCAGCTTGTCCGGGGACTCTGGAAACACCATATATTTT.